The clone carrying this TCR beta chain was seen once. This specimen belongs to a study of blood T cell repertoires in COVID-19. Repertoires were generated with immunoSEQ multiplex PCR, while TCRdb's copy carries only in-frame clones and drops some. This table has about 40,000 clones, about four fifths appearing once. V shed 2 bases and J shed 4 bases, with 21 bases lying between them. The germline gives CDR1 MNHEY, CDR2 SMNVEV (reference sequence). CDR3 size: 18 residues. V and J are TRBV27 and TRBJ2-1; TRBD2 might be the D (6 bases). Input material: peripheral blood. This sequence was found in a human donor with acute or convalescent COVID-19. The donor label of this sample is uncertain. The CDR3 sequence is CASSLSAPGRTTYNEQFF. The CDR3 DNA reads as TGTGCCAGCAGTTTAAGTGCGCCGGGACGGACTACTTACAATGAGCAGTTCTTC.